The 11 T cell receptor beta chains presented below share a single source sample, sequenced in a study of siplizumab effects on memory and regulatory T cells. Cells from the mixed lymphocyte reaction underwent coculture for 6 to 7 days at 37 degrees C. For these TCRs, the target antigens are not known. The table came from immunoSEQ multiplex PCR; TCRdb's copy has only in-frame clones and leaves some out. The sample has 250 to 400 clones, roughly three quarters seen once. Material: CFSE-low (dividing) CD8+ T cells sorted from an allogeneic mixed lymphocyte reaction. The receptors were sampled from a human donor in good health; the cells came from an allogeneic mixed lymphocyte reaction.

This clone was seen a few times. V usage is TRBV6-5 and J usage is TRBJ2-7; no clear D. V dropped 0 bases and J dropped 0 bases, with 9 bases sitting between them. There are 15 residues in the CDR3. Germline V gene lookup returns CDR1 MNHEY and CDR2 SVGAGI. CDR3 residues: CASSYSPSSSYEQYF. The CDR3 DNA reads as TGTGCCAGCAGTTACTCGCCCTCTAGCTCCTACGAGCAGTACTTC.

The chain joins TRBV30 to TRBJ1-2, with no clear D. Trimming cost V 4 bases and J 4 bases, with 7 bases left between them. Germline lookup yields CDR1 GTSNPN and CDR2 SVGIG (reference sequence). The CDR3 is made up of 11 amino acids. As DNA, the CDR3 is TGTGCCTGGACGGCAGGCTATGGCTACACCTTC. Its protein product is CAWTAGYGYTF.

This chain connects TRBV29-1 to TRBJ1-2; D not resolved. Germline loops: CDR1 SQVTM, CDR2 ANQGSEA. The V end was cut by 6 bases, the J end by 0 bases, with 20 bases between. The CDR3 covers 16 residues. CDR3: CSVGREFAETNYGYTF. The CDR3 region has the DNA TGCAGCGTGGGGAGGGAATTCGCCGAAACTAACTATGGCTACACCTTC.

V and J are TRBV9 and TRBJ2-5, with D maybe TRBD1 (5 bases). Germline CDR1 is SGDLS and CDR2 is YYNGEE. Deletions cut 4 bases from V and 4 bases from J, with 8 bases between. CDR3 length equals 12 residues. This chain's CDR3 is CASSITGETQYF. The DNA for the CDR3 is TGTGCCAGCAGCATAACAGGAGAGACCCAGTACTTC.

The V call is TRBV27, the J call TRBJ2-3; D unclear. CDR1 is MNHEY and CDR2 is SMNVEV in the germline V gene (reference sequence). There are 14 residues in the CDR3. V gave up 2 bases and J gave up 3 bases, with 9 bases separating them. The CDR3 sequence is CASSLGMGTDTQYF. The CDR3 DNA sequence: TGTGCCAGCAGTTTAGGAATGGGGACAGATACGCAGTATTTT.

This clone was found a few times. V usage is TRBV7-9 and J usage is TRBJ1-3; D possibly corresponds to TRBD1 (5 bases). This CDR3 region has 14 residues. Trimming stripped 0 bases from V and 7 bases from J, with 10 bases between. The germline V gene has CDR1 SEHNR and CDR2 FQNEAQ (reference sequence). The CDR3: CASSLAGADNTIYF. CDR3 sequence (DNA): TGTGCCAGCAGCTTAGCAGGGGCGGACAACACCATATATTTT.

The chain links TRBV10-1 to TRBJ1-1; D unclear. V was trimmed by 4 bases and J by 5 bases, leaving 14 bases between them. The CDR3 extends over 14 amino acids. Germline CDR1 and CDR2: WNHNN and SYGVQD (reference sequence). The CDR3, as DNA: TGCGCCAGCAGTGTGTCTACGGGCGGAACTGAAGCTTTCTTT. Amino acids: CASSVSTGGTEAFF.

The genes are TRBV6-5 and TRBJ2-5; the D is unclear. CDR3 length: 15 residues. Trimming pared 2 bases from V and 1 base from J, leaving 11 bases between. Germline loops: CDR1 MNHEY, CDR2 SVGAGI. CDR3 DNA sequence: TGTGCCAGCAGTTACAAGTGGCGGCTCCAAGAGACCCAGTACTTC. This codes for CASSYKWRLQETQYF.

V gene TRBV5-1 combines with J gene TRBJ2-2, with D uncertain. The V and J ends lost 4 bases and 1 base respectively, with 11 bases between them. From germline, CDR1 is SGHRS and CDR2 YFSETQ. The CDR3 has 15 amino acids. CDR3 in amino acids: CASSPILWNTGELFF. The CDR3, as DNA: TGCGCCAGCAGCCCGATCTTATGGAACACCGGGGAGCTGTTTTTT.

This clone was observed a handful of times. The gene calls are TRBV7-9 and TRBJ2-7, with TRBD2 matching 8 bases. The trim removed 4 bases at V and 3 bases at J, leaving 8 bases unmatched. The CDR3 extends over 15 amino acids. Germline V gene lookup returns CDR1 SEHNR and CDR2 FQNEAQ (reference sequence). CDR3 in amino acids: CASSSQRGGRYEQYF. DNA of the CDR3: TGTGCCAGCAGCTCCCAACGGGGGGGCCGCTACGAGCAGTACTTC.

The genes are TRBV4-3 and TRBJ2-1, with 8 bases matching TRBD1. The CDR3 is 18 amino acids. The V and J ends lost 0 bases and 9 bases, in that order; junction bases with no gene match: 16. Germline V gene lookup returns CDR1 LGHNA and CDR2 YSLEER. CDR3 coding DNA: TGCGCCAGCAGCCAAGATGCCGCCGGGACAGGCGGTTTGGGTGAGCAGTTCTTC. Protein product: CASSQDAAGTGGLGEQFF.